Sequencing of this TCR beta chain was carried out in a study of blood T cell repertoires in COVID-19. Study details: From T cells, B-cell-depleted T cells, or PBMCs came the material, which was cDNA or gDNA.

Under the authors' procedure: Counts of nucleated cells, estimated from reference gene primer amplification, were obtained. The repertoire was sequenced with immunoSEQ multiplex PCR; TCRdb's copy has only in-frame clones and lacks some. V and J calls and clone size follow that table, whereas D and trimming were derived from the DNA. The sample lists 40,000 to 60,000 clones, 75% to 85% occurring once. This CDR3 region has 14 residues. The V gene's germline CDR1 is SGDLS and CDR2 YYNGEE. V shed 6 bases and J shed 7 bases, with 16 bases lying between them. Input material: peripheral blood. The TCR originated in a human donor in a cohort sampled during active COVID-19. V usage is TRBV9 and J usage is TRBJ2-2, with a weak D call TRBD2 (5 bases). The CDR3 nucleotides are TGTGCCAGCACCCCCTTTACTAGTGACGGGGAGCTGTTTTTT. Translating gives CASTPFTSDGELFF. Together with reference TRBV9 and TRBJ2-2, the CDR3 gives the full variable domain: DSGVTQTPKHLITATGQRVTLRCSPRSGDLSVYWYQQSLDQGLQFLIQYYNGEERAKGNILERFSAQQFPDLHSELNLSSLELGDSALYFCASTPFTSDGELFFGEGSRLTVL.